The present entry profiles one T cell receptor (beta chain) with its context. The target antigen is unknown. V dropped 4 bases and J dropped 3 bases, with 19 bases sitting between them. Per germline, CDR1 SEHNR and CDR2 FQNEAQ (reference sequence). CDR3 length: 16 residues. The entry originates in a study of CD8 T cell repertoires and HIV-1 epitope variants. Study in general: 1M T cells were kept uncultured as a baseline.

The assay was immunoSEQ multiplex PCR, and TCRdb's table has in-frame clones only and misses some. The repertoire consists of about 5,600 clones, with about three fifths occurring once and the leading ten covering 41%. Study conclusions and caveats: A handful of clonotypes recognized Nef KF9, one HW9, none TAALDMSHF.

The V and J genes are TRBV7-9 and TRBJ2-7; D is tentatively TRBD1 or TRBD2 (7 bases each). Sequences were obtained from cultured CD8+ T cells derived from PBMCs. The TCR comes from a male donor with HIV. The chain's CDR3 is CASSSLTGRELYEQYF. In nucleotides, the CDR3 is TGTGCCAGCAGCTCCTTGACAGGGAGGGAGCTCTACGAGCAGTACTTC.